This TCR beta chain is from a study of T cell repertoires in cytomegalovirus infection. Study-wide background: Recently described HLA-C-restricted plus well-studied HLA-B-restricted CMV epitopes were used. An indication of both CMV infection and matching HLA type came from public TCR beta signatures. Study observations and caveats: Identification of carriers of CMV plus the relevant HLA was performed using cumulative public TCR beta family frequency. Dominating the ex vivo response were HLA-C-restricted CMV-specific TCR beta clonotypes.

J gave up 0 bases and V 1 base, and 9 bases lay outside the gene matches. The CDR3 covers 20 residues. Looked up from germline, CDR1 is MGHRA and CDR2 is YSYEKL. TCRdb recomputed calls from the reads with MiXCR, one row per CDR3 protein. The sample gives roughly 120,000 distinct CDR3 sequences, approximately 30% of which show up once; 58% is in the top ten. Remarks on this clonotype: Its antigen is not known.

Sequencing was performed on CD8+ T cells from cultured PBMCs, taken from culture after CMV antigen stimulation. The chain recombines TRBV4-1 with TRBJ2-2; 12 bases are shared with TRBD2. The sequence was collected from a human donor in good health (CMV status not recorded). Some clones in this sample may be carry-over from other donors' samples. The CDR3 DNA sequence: TGCGCCAGCAGCCAAGGCCCGGGGCTAGCGGGGGGGCCGAACACCGGGGAGCTGTTTTTT. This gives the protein CASSQGPGLAGGPNTGELFF.